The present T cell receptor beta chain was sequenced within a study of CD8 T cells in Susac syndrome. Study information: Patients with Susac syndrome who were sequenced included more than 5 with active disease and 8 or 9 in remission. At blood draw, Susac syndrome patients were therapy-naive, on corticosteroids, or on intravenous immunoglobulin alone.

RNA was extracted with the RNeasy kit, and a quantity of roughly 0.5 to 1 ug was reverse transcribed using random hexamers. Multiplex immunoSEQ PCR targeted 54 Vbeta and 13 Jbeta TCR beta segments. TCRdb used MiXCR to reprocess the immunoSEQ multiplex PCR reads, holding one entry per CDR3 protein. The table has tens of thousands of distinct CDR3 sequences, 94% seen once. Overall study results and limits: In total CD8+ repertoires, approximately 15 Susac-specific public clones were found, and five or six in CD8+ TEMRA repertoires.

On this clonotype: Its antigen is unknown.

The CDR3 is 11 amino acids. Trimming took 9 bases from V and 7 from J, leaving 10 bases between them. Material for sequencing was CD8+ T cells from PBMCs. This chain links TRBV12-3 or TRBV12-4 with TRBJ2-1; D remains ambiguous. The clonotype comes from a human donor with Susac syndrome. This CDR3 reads CASRSRNEQFF. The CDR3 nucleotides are TGTGCCAGTCGGAGCAGGAATGAGCAGTTCTTC.